This paragraph covers one T cell receptor beta chain sequence. TCRdb re-called the 5' RACE reads through MiXCR, storing one row per CDR3 protein. This table has tens of thousands of distinct CDR3 sequences, about 15% appearing once. This sample is part of a study of early T cells in non-severe SARS-CoV-2 infection. Looking at the study overall: Sequencing of unsorted whole blood was done on bulk RNA, leaving chains unpaired.

This clonotype was obtained from an adult who was a healthcare worker with PCR-confirmed SARS-CoV-2 infection or an uninfected control (not recorded which). Sequencing input: whole blood.

The CDR3 sequence: CASSVQGKNTGELFF. The CDR3 DNA is TGTGCCAGCAGTGTACAGGGAAAGAACACCGGGGAGCTGTTTTTT. This sequence joins TRBV6-1 and TRBJ2-2, with D perhaps matching TRBD1 (6 bases). V lost 4 bases and J lost 1, with 10 bases in between. The CDR3 runs 15 residues. Germline CDR1 MNHNS, CDR2 SASEGT.